This T cell receptor beta chain was recovered during a study of cytomegalovirus exposure and HLA in healthy donors. Findings of the study overall: Versus the roughly 640-donor mean, an Asian-associated ancestry cluster reportedly showed fewer N-insertions in a later analysis. A few V segments could not be told apart, such as TRBV6-2 and TRBV6-3, and were left out.

Donors likely had unrecorded immune exposures despite being nominally healthy when sampled. Comments on this clone: Antigen unknown.

The CDR3 consists of 12 residues. Per germline, CDR1 SGHDT and CDR2 YYEEEE. Trimming took off 1 base at V and 4 bases at J, with 5 bases between the two ends. With 60 Vbeta and 13 Jbeta primers, the PCR was carried out. Assay used: immunoSEQ multiplex PCR; TCRdb lists only in-frame clones, some missing. The sample consists of 150,000 to 200,000 clones, 70% to 90% of them appearing once. The chain couples TRBV5-6 to TRBJ2-5; D ambiguous. The source of this sequence is a woman aged 18-29 years in good health and CMV-seropositive. The material sequenced was PBMCs. DNA of the CDR3: TGTGCCAGCAGCTTGCCCGGAGAGACCCAGTACTTC. Translating gives CASSLPGETQYF.